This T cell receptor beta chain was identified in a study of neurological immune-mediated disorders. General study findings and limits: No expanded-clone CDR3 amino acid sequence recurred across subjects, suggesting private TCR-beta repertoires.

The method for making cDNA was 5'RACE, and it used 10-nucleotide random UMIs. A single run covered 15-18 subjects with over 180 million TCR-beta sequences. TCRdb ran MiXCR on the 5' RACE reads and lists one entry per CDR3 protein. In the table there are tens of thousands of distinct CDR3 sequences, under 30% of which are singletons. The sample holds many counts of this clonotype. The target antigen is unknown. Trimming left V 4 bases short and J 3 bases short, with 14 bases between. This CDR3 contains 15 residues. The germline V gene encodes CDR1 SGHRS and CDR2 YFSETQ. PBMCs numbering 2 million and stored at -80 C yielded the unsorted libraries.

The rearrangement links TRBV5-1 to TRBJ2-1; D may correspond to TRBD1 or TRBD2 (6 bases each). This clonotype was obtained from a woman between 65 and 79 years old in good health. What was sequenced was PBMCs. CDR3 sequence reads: CASSGLGGSYNEQFF. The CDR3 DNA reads TGCGCCAGCAGCGGTCTAGGGGGGAGCTACAATGAGCAGTTCTTC.